Below are 18 T cell receptor beta chains sequenced from a single sample in a study of T cell repertoires in ileal Crohn's disease. Time point given: neoterminal ileum biopsy at postoperative endoscopy, about 6 months after surgery. The repertoire was sequenced with immunoSEQ multiplex PCR; TCRdb's copy has only in-frame clones and lacks some. This sample has about 15,000 clones, with 65% to 85% found just once. The sequencing input was ileal tissue. All receptors come from an adult with Crohn's disease.

This chain uses TRBV5-1 with TRBJ1-1; D is perhaps TRBD1 (5 bases). The CDR3 totals 13 residues. Germline lookup yields CDR1 SGHRS and CDR2 YFSETQ. The V end was cut by 0 bases, the J end by 5 bases, with 8 bases between. The DNA for the CDR3 is TGCGCCAGCAGCTTGGGAGGGGCGACTGAAGCTTTCTTT. Its protein product is CASSLGGATEAFF. Full variable domain (rest looked up from reference TRBV5-1 and TRBJ1-1): KAGVTQTPRYLIKTRGQQVTLSCSPISGHRSVSWYQQTPGQGLQFLFEYFSETQRNKGNFPGRFSGRQFSNSRSEMNVSTLELGDSALYLCASSLGGATEAFFGQGTRLTVV.

The gene calls are TRBV7-8 and TRBJ2-7; D may be TRBD1 (6 bases). Germline V gene sequence: CDR1 SGHVS, CDR2 FQNEAQ. V was trimmed by 5 bases and J by 5 bases, leaving 19 bases between them. The CDR3 has 15 residues. The CDR3 nucleotides are TGTGCCAGCAGCCCAGGGGCAGGGAACCTCCACGAGCAGTACTTC. Translating it yields CASSPGAGNLHEQYF.

The chain has TRBV7-9 and TRBJ2-1; TRBD1 is a possible D gene (6 bases). Trimming took 1 base from V and 3 from J, leaving 10 bases between them. Germline CDR1 is SEHNR and CDR2 is FQNEAQ (reference sequence). The CDR3 sequence is 15 residues long. CDR3 DNA: TGTGCCAGCAGCTTAGGGGACACCCTCTACAATGAGCAGTTCTTC. Its protein product is CASSLGDTLYNEQFF.

V and J are TRBV5-6 and TRBJ1-5; D not certain. This CDR3 is 14 amino acids long. CDR1 SGHDT and CDR2 YYEEEE come from the germline V gene. V was trimmed by 0 bases and J by 9 bases, leaving 13 bases between them. The CDR3 loop reads CASSLVEGGSPQHF. CDR3 nucleotide sequence: TGTGCCAGCAGCTTGGTGGAGGGCGGATCGCCCCAGCATTTT.

DNA of the CDR3: TGCGCCAGCAGCCAGGGTGGACACACTAATGAAAAACTGTTTTTT. Amino acid sequence: CASSQGGHTNEKLFF. The genes are TRBV4-3 and TRBJ1-4, with D possibly being TRBD1 (5 bases). This CDR3 is 15 amino acids long. V lost 3 bases to trimming and J lost 2 bases, with 10 bases between them. The germline gives CDR1 LGHNA, CDR2 YSLEER.

V usage is TRBV7-9 and J usage is TRBJ1-4; maybe TRBD1 (5 bases). The CDR3 is 15 amino acids. V gave up 5 bases and J gave up 6 bases, with 16 bases separating them. CDR1 and CDR2 from the germline V gene are SEHNR and FQNEAQ (reference sequence). The CDR3 DNA follows: TGTGCCAGCAGCCCTGGGCAGGGCCTCTATGAAAAACTGTTTTTT. It translates to CASSPGQGLYEKLFF.

The chain is built from TRBV6-1 and TRBJ1-1; tentatively, D is TRBD1 (6 bases). The CDR3 is made up of 12 amino acids. V was shortened by 10 bases and J by 6 bases, with 15 bases between the two germline ends. CDR1 and CDR2 (germline): MNHNS, SASEGT. The CDR3 sequence is CATPRDNAEAFF. CDR3 bases: TGTGCCACCCCCCGGGACAACGCTGAAGCTTTCTTT.

The chain uses TRBV27 and TRBJ2-7, with D perhaps matching TRBD1 or TRBD2 (5 bases each). The germline gives CDR1 MNHEY, CDR2 SMNVEV (reference sequence). V shed 5 bases and J shed 3 bases, with 11 bases lying between them. This CDR3 spans 13 amino acids. CDR3 DNA: TGTGCCAGCAGTAAACGGGACGGCTACGAGCAGTACTTC. It is translated as CASSKRDGYEQYF.

The CDR3 loop reads CASSVRTGTMYEQYF. CDR3 DNA: TGTGCCAGCAGCGTACGGACAGGGACTATGTACGAGCAGTACTTC. The chain recombines TRBV7-9 with TRBJ2-7; D may be TRBD1 (8 bases). Germline loops: CDR1 SEHNR, CDR2 FQNEAQ (reference sequence). Trimming shortened V by 5 bases and J by 4 bases, and 18 bases separated the two germline ends. The CDR3 length is 15 residues.

The rearrangement joins TRBV18 to TRBJ2-7, with TRBD2 matching 8 bases. The junction had 3 bases not matched to a gene; V was cut back by 4 bases and J by 1 base. Germline loops: CDR1 KGHSH, CDR2 LQKENI. This CDR3 is built from 14 residues. CDR3: CASSLSGESYEQYF. CDR3 sequence (DNA): TGTGCCAGCTCACTTAGCGGGGAGTCCTACGAGCAGTACTTC.

The J gene is TRBJ1-2, the V gene TRBV6-5; no clear D. Germline V gene data show CDR1 as MNHEY and CDR2 as SVGAGI. Between the trimmed V and J ends, which lost 6 bases and 10 bases, there was a span of 18 bases. CDR3 size: 13 residues. CDR3 residues: CASRPNNRLDYTF. The CDR3 DNA reads as TGTGCCAGCAGACCTAACAACAGACTTGACTACACCTTC.

The chain links TRBV11-3 to TRBJ2-3; no firm D call. The V end was cut by 4 bases, the J end by 5 bases, with 13 bases between. Germline V gene sequence: CDR1 SGHNT, CDR2 YENEEA. CDR3 length equals 14 residues. CDR3 amino acids: CASSSGPSEDTQYF. The CDR3 DNA is TGTGCCAGCAGCTCCGGCCCTTCGGAAGATACGCAGTATTTT.

This rearrangement joins TRBV7-6 to TRBJ2-7, with 9 bases identical to TRBD1. Germline V gives CDR1 SGHVS, CDR2 FNYEAQ. This CDR3 has 17 residues. V lost 1 base and J lost 7; bases outside the gene matches: 14. This chain's CDR3 is CASSLGAPGQGFGEQYF. The CDR3 DNA reads TGTGCCAGCAGCTTAGGGGCACCGGGACAGGGTTTTGGAGAGCAGTACTTC. Combining the CDR3 with reference TRBV7-6 and TRBJ2-7 gives the whole variable domain GAGVSQSPRYKVTKRGQDVALRCDPISGHVSLYWYRQALGQGPEFLTYFNYEAQQDKSGLPNDRFSAERPEGSISTLTIQRTEQRDSAMYRCASSLGAPGQGFGEQYFGPGTRLTVT.

The chain joins TRBV4-3 to TRBJ2-3, with TRBD2 identical over 11 bases. Germline V gene lookup returns CDR1 LGHNA and CDR2 YSLEER. V was clipped by 4 bases and J by 3 bases; unmatched bases: 3. This CDR3 is built from 15 residues. CDR3 protein: CASSRGTSGTDTQYF. DNA for the CDR3: TGCGCCAGCAGCCGAGGGACTAGCGGAACAGATACGCAGTATTTT.

The V call is TRBV6-5, the J call TRBJ2-1; tentatively, D is TRBD1 (5 bases). Per the germline V gene, CDR1 is MNHEY and CDR2 is SVGAGI. V lost 7 bases to trimming and J lost 6 bases, with 16 bases between them. This CDR3 is 14 amino acids long. The CDR3 sequence: CASNSGNFRNEQFF. CDR3 in DNA: TGTGCCAGCAACTCAGGGAATTTCCGCAATGAGCAGTTCTTC.

J is TRBJ2-6 and V is TRBV18, with D perhaps TRBD1 or TRBD2 (5 bases each). This CDR3 is built from 14 residues. Trimming took off 1 base at V and 15 bases at J, with 16 bases between the two ends. CDR1 KGHSH and CDR2 LQKENI come from the germline V gene. CDR3 sequence: CASSPLGPQSNLTF. CDR3 nucleotides: TGTGCCAGCTCACCACTGGGACCCCAAAGTAACCTGACTTTC.

The rearrangement links TRBV18 to TRBJ1-1; D ambiguous. CDR3 size: 13 residues. In germline, CDR1 is KGHSH, CDR2 LQKENI. Trimming cost V 6 bases and J 0 bases, with 8 bases left between them. The CDR3 bases are TGTGCCAGCTCCGAGGCCCTGAACACTGAAGCTTTCTTT. Translating it yields CASSEALNTEAFF.

The V call is TRBV4-1, the J call TRBJ2-3; the match to TRBD2 covers 13 bases. The ends lost 4 bases at V and 4 bases at J; junction bases unmatched: 11. The germline V gene has CDR1 MGHRA and CDR2 YSYEKL. The CDR3 totals 18 residues. The CDR3 region is CASSRRAGTSGNADTQYF. CDR3 coding DNA: TGCGCCAGCAGCCGCCGTGCCGGGACTAGCGGGAACGCAGATACGCAGTATTTT.